A single TCR beta chain is shown here with its context. What it binds is unknown. The CDR3 loop spans 15 amino acids. The trim removed 4 bases at V and 1 base at J, leaving 5 bases unmatched. Germline CDR1 reads MNHEY; CDR2 reads SMNVEV (reference sequence). Use of 60 Vbeta and 13 Jbeta primers characterized the PCR. TCRdb's table, derived via immunoSEQ multiplex PCR, lists solely in-frame clones and lacks some. The data show more than 100,000 clones, roughly four fifths seen once. The data stem from a study of cytomegalovirus exposure and HLA in healthy donors. General observations from the study: Earlier analysis yielded a pattern in which most TCR beta V segments were productive about 90% or about 30% of the time. Among the sequence variants, a highly shared cluster was likely an artifact of sequencing. One later analysis reportedly identified an Asian-associated ancestry cluster that showed fewer N-insertions than the approximately 670-donor mean. Per a later analysis, HLA-associated TCR beta chains showed more clonal expansion than other, equally common TCR beta chains.

The chain links TRBV27 to TRBJ1-1; TRBD1 aligns across 8 bases. This clonotype originated in a woman aged 55-70 years in good health and CMV-seronegative. The sequencing input was PBMCs. The CDR3 DNA sequence: TGTGCCAGCAGTTGGACAGGGCTTGGGAACACTGAAGCTTTCTTT. It codes for CASSWTGLGNTEAFF.